The 11 T cell receptor beta chains below all came from one sample that was sequenced in a study of Ad26.COV2.S vaccination and SARS-CoV-2 variants. Using immunoSEQ multiplex PCR, the repertoire was profiled, and TCRdb retains in-frame clones only, with some absent. The sample records roughly 350,000 clones, around 86% being singletons. The sample's treatment: some 20 received Ad26.COV2.S at low or high dose, single or two shots; about 5 received placebo; per-sample allocation not given. It was on day 63 after the first vaccine or placebo injection that samples were taken. Source: peripheral blood, taken in a trial of Ad26.COV2.S vaccine versus placebo. These receptors were taken from a person between 18 and 65 years old who received the Ad26.COV2.S COVID-19 vaccine or a placebo.

The chain links TRBV9 to TRBJ2-3, with 8 bases aligning to TRBD1. The CDR3 contains 16 residues. Germline CDR1 is SGDLS and CDR2 is YYNGEE. The V and J ends lost 3 bases and 1 base, in that order; junction bases with no gene match: 7. CDR3 nucleotide sequence: TGTGCCAGCAGCGCCTGGACAGGGATCGGCACAGATACGCAGTATTTT. This codes for CASSAWTGIGTDTQYF. The variable domain in full, completed from reference TRBV9 and TRBJ2-3, reads DSGVTQTPKHLITATGQRVTLRCSPRSGDLSVYWYQQSLDQGLQFLIQYYNGEERAKGNILERFSAQQFPDLHSELNLSSLELGDSALYFCASSAWTGIGTDTQYFGPGTRLTVL.

The V gene is TRBV20-1, the J gene TRBJ1-1, with D perhaps TRBD1 (6 bases). The V and J ends lost 1 base and 7 bases respectively, with 7 bases between them. The CDR3 has 11 amino acids. Germline V gene lookup returns CDR1 DFQATT and CDR2 SNEGSKA (reference sequence). The CDR3 nucleotides read TGCAGTGCTAGAGTACAGGGTGAAGCTTTCTTT. Translation gives CSARVQGEAFF.

The CDR3 DNA reads as TGTGCCAGCAGCCCACTAGCGGGGGGGGAGCAGTACTTC. Amino acids: CASSPLAGGEQYF. This chain joins TRBV7-2 and TRBJ2-7, with 13 bases fitting TRBD2. The germline V gene has CDR1 SGHTA and CDR2 FQGNSA. V shed 5 bases, J shed 7 bases, and the junction held 2 bases outside the gene matches. CDR3 length: 13 amino acids.

The chain couples TRBV6-4 to TRBJ2-1; 10 bases are a match to TRBD2. The V gene end was trimmed by 2 bases and the J gene end by 4 bases; junction bases not matched to a gene: 5. The CDR3 runs 16 residues. In germline, CDR1 is MRHNA, CDR2 SNTAGT. DNA for the CDR3: TGTGCCAGCAGTGACCCGGGACTAGCGCCTTACAATGAGCAGTTCTTC. Protein product: CASSDPGLAPYNEQFF.

CDR3 in DNA: TGTGCCAGCAGTCCGCCGACAGTCCCCTACGAGCAGTACTTC. Residues: CASSPPTVPYEQYF. The chain couples TRBV27 to TRBJ2-7; tentatively, D is TRBD1 (5 bases). The V end was cut by 5 bases, the J end by 2 bases, with 13 bases between. Germline CDR1 reads MNHEY; CDR2 reads SMNVEV (reference sequence). This CDR3 is 14 amino acids long.

The chain combines TRBV5-1 with TRBJ1-2; D is undetermined. In germline, CDR1 is SGHRS, CDR2 YFSETQ. The V and J ends lost 3 bases and 6 bases respectively, with 12 bases between them. The CDR3 runs to 13 residues. The CDR3 protein is CASSSSQRNGYTF. CDR3 bases: TGCGCCAGCAGCTCCTCTCAGAGAAATGGCTACACCTTC.

The V gene is TRBV4-3, the J gene TRBJ1-5; unclear D gene. The CDR3 sequence is 13 residues long. Germline lookup yields CDR1 LGHNA and CDR2 YSLEER. With 0 bases removed from V and 3 bases from J, the gap between germline ends came to 3 bases. The CDR3 loop is CASSQDPNQPQHF. CDR3 in DNA: TGCGCCAGCAGCCAAGACCCCAATCAGCCCCAGCATTTT.

This chain uses TRBV19 with TRBJ1-5; D is ambiguous. CDR1 and CDR2 from the germline V gene are LNHDA and SQIVND (reference sequence). The CDR3 extends over 13 amino acids. V was clipped by 8 bases and J by 0 bases, with 8 bases between them. In DNA, the CDR3 is TGTGCCAGTCGGGCAGATAGCAATCAGCCCCAGCATTTT. It encodes CASRADSNQPQHF. Combining the CDR3 with reference TRBV19 and TRBJ1-5 gives the whole variable domain DGGITQSPKYLFRKEGQNVTLSCEQNLNHDAMYWYRQDPGQGLRLIYYSQIVNDFQKGDIAEGYSVSREKKESFPLTVTSAQKNPTAFYLCASRADSNQPQHFGDGTRLSIL.

The chain combines TRBV7-9 with TRBJ2-7; possibly TRBD1 for D (6 bases). Looked up from germline, CDR1 is SEHNR and CDR2 is FQNEAQ (reference sequence). CDR3 size: 12 residues. V was clipped by 5 bases and J by 1 base, with 6 bases between them. This CDR3 is CASSGQSYEQYF. DNA of the CDR3: TGTGCCAGCAGCGGACAGTCCTACGAGCAGTACTTC. Supplemented by reference TRBV7-9 and TRBJ2-7, the full variable domain reads DTGVSQNPRHKITKRGQNVTFRCDPISEHNRLYWYRQTLGQGPEFLTYFQNEAQLEKSRLLSDRFSAERPKGSFSTLEIQRTEQGDSAMYLCASSGQSYEQYFGPGTRLTVT.

The rearrangement joins TRBV7-2 to TRBJ2-3, with D hard to call. CDR1 SGHTA and CDR2 FQGNSA come from the germline V gene. The CDR3 is made up of 15 amino acids. Trimming took off 8 bases at V and 2 bases at J, with 17 bases between the two ends. CDR3 amino acids: CASLTLPGHTDTQYF. For the CDR3, the DNA is TGTGCCAGCCTTACGCTTCCGGGCCACACAGATACGCAGTATTTT.

The V call is TRBV7-9, the J call TRBJ2-1, with TRBD1 identical over 9 bases. After removal of 5 bases from V and 4 bases from J, the junction contained 3 bases not matched to a gene. The CDR3 has 14 residues. Germline V CDR1 and CDR2: SEHNR, FQNEAQ (reference sequence). DNA of the CDR3: TGTGCCAGCAGCCAGGGGACAGGGTACAATGAGCAGTTCTTC. Its protein is CASSQGTGYNEQFF.